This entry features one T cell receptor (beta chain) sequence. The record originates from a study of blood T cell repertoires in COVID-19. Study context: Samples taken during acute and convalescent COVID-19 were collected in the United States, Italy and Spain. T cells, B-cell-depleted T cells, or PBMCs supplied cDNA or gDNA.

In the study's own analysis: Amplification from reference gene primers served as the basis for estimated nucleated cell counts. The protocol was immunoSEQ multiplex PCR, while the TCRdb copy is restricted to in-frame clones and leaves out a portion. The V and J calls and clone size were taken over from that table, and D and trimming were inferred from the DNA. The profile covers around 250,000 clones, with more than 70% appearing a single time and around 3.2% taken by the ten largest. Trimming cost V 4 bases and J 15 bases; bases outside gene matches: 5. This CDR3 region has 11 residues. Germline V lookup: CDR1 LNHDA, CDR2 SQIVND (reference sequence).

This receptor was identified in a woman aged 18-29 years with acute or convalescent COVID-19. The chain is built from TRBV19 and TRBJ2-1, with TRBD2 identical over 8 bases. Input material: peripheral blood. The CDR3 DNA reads TGTGCCAGTAGTACCGGGACTAGTCGGTTCTTC. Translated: CASSTGTSRFF.